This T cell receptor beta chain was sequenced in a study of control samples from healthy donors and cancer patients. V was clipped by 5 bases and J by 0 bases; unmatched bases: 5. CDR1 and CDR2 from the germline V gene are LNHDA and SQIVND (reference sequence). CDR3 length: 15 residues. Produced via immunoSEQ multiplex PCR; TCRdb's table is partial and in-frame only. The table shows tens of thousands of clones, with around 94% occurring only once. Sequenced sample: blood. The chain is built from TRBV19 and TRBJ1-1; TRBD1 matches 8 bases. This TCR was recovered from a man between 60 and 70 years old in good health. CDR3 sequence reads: CASSLTGGVNTEAFF. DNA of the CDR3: TGTGCCAGTAGTTTAACAGGGGGTGTGAACACTGAAGCTTTCTTT.